This T cell receptor (beta chain) derives from a study of Ad26.COV2.S vaccination and SARS-CoV-2 variants. Whole-study context: In the study, Ad26.COV2.S was injected intramuscularly once, or twice 56 days apart. Study-level points and caveats: In vaccinated individuals, spike-specific CD8+ and CD4+ T cell responses reportedly displayed substantial breadth.

The treatment here: roughly 18 received Ad26.COV2.S at low or high dose, single or two shots; roughly five received placebo; per-sample allocation not given. Each sample was drawn 63 days after the first injection (of vaccine or placebo). As for this clone: Its antigen is currently unknown.

The method was immunoSEQ multiplex PCR; TCRdb's version includes in-frame clones alone and lacks a portion of them. The profile shows about half a million clones, 70% to 90% of them singletons. Germline V gene sequence: CDR1 MNHEY, CDR2 SVGAGI. There are 14 residues in the CDR3. Trimming at V came to 6 bases and at J to 1 base, leaving 5 bases not matched to a gene. This receptor was obtained from a person between 18 and 65 years old who received the Ad26.COV2.S COVID-19 vaccine or a placebo. The rearrangement joins TRBV6-5 to TRBJ2-7; 8 nucleotides align to TRBD1. The material was peripheral blood, obtained in a trial of Ad26.COV2.S vaccine versus placebo. In DNA, the CDR3 is TGTGCCAGCAGGGCCGGGACAGGTTCCTACGAGCAGTACTTC. Encoded protein: CASRAGTGSYEQYF.